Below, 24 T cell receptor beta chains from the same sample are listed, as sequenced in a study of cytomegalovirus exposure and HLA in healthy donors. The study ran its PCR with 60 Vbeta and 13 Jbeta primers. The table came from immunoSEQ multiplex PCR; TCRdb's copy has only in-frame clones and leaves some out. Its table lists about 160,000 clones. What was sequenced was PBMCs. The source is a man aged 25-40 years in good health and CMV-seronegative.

Here the CDR3 reads CASSLNGLAGSHEQYF. The CDR3 DNA sequence: TGTGCCAGCTCCCTCAATGGACTAGCGGGATCCCACGAGCAGTACTTC. The genes are TRBV18 and TRBJ2-7; 12 positions match TRBD2. The CDR3 is 16 amino acids. The V and J ends lost 6 bases and 5 bases, in that order; junction bases with no gene match: 11. CDR1 is KGHSH and CDR2 is LQKENI in the germline V gene.

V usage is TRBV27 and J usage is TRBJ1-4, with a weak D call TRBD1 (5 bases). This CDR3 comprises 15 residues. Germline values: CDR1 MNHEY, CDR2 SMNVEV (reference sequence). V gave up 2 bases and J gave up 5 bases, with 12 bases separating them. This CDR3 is CASSLGWGRNEKLFF. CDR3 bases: TGTGCCAGCAGTTTAGGCTGGGGCCGAAATGAAAAACTGTTTTTT.

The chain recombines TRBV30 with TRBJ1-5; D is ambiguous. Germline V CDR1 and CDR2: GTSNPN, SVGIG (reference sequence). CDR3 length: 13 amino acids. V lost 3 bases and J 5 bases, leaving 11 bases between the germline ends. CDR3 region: CAWSPGADQPQHF. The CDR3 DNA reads TGTGCCTGGAGCCCCGGAGCGGATCAGCCCCAGCATTTT.

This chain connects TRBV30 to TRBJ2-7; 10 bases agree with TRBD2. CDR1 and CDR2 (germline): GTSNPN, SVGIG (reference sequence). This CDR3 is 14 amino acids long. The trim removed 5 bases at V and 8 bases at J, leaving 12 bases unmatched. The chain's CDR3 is CAWGLAGEMPKQYF. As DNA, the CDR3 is TGTGCCTGGGGCCTAGCGGGAGAAATGCCTAAGCAGTACTTC.

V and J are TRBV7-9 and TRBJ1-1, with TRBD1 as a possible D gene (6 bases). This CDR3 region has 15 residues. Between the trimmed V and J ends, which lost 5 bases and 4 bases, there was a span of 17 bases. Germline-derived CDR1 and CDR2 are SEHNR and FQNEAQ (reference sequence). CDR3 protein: CASSRGSGAVTEAFF. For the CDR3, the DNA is TGTGCCAGCAGCCGGGGATCAGGGGCGGTCACTGAAGCTTTCTTT.

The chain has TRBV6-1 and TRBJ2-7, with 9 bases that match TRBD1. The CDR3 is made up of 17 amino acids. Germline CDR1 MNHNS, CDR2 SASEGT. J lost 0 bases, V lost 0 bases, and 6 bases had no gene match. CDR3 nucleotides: TGTGCCAGCAGTGAAGCGCGTGGGACAGGGAGCTCCTACGAGCAGTACTTC. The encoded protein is CASSEARGTGSSYEQYF.

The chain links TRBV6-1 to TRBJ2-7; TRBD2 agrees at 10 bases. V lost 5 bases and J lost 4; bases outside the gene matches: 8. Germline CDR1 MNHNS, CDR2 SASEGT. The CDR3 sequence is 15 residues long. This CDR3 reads CASSSGASGSYEQYF. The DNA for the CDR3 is TGTGCCAGCAGTTCAGGGGCTAGCGGGAGTTACGAGCAGTACTTC.

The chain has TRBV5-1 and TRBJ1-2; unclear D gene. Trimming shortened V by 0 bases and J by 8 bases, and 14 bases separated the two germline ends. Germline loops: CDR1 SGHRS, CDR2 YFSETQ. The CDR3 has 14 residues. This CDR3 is CASSLDPGVGGYTF. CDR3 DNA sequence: TGCGCCAGCAGCTTGGATCCGGGAGTGGGCGGCTACACCTTC.

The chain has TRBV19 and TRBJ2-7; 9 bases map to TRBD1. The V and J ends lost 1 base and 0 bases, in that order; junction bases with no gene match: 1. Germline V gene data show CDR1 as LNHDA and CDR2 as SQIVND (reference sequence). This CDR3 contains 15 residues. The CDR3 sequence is CASSIVQGASYEQYF. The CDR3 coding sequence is TGTGCCAGTAGTATAGTACAGGGGGCCTCCTACGAGCAGTACTTC.

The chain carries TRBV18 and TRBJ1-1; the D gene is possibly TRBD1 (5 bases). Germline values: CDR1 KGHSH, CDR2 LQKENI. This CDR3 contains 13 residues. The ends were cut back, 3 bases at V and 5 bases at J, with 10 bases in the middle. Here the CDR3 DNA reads TGTGCCAGCTCACCGGGACTGCGAACTGAAGCTTTCTTT. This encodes CASSPGLRTEAFF.

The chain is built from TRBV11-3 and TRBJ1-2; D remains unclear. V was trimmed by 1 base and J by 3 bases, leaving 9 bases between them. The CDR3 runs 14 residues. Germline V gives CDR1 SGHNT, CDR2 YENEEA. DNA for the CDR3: TGTGCCAGCAGCTTAGGGAGACGACACTATGGCTACACCTTC. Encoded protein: CASSLGRRHYGYTF.

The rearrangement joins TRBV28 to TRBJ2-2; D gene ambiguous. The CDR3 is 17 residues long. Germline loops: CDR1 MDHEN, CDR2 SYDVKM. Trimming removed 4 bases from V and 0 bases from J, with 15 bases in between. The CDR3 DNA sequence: TGTGCCAGCAGTTCAACCCCGGTTTCCGCGAACACCGGGGAGCTGTTTTTT. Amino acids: CASSSTPVSANTGELFF.

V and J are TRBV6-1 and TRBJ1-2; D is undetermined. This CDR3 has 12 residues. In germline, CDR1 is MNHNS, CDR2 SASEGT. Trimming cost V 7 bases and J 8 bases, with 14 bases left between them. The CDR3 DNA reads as TGTGCCAGCACCACAGAAGGCAGAGGCTACACCTTC. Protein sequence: CASTTEGRGYTF.

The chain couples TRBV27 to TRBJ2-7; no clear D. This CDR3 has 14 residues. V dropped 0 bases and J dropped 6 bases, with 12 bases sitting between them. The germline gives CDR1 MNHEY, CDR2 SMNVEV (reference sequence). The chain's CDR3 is CASSLSYIPGEQYF. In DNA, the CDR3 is TGTGCCAGCAGTTTATCGTATATCCCGGGCGAGCAGTACTTC.

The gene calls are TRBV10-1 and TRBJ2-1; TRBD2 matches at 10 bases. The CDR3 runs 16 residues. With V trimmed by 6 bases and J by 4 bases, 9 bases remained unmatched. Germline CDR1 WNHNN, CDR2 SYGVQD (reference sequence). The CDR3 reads CASRENVAGGYNEQFF. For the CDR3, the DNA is TGCGCCAGCAGAGAGAATGTAGCGGGAGGATACAATGAGCAGTTCTTC.

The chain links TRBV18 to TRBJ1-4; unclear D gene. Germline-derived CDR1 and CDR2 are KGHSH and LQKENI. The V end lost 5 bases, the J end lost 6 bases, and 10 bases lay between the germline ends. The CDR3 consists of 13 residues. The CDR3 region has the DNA TGTGCCAGCTCAGTTCGGCAGGATGAAAAACTGTTTTTT. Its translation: CASSVRQDEKLFF.

The CDR3 DNA reads as TGTGCCAGCAGTTCCGGGACAGTATACCCCTACGAGCAGTACTTC. Translating it yields CASSSGTVYPYEQYF. The chain carries TRBV6-1 and TRBJ2-7, with 7 bases fitting TRBD1. Germline V gene data show CDR1 as MNHNS and CDR2 as SASEGT. Trimming took 5 bases from V and 2 from J; bases not matched to a gene: 9. There are 15 residues in the CDR3.

CDR3 loop: CASSVDPRAYEQYF. The CDR3 DNA sequence: TGTGCCAGCAGCGTGGATCCCCGGGCCTACGAGCAGTACTTC. The chain has TRBV11-3 and TRBJ2-7; unclear D gene. With 5 bases removed from V and 2 bases from J, the gap between germline ends came to 13 bases. Germline lookup yields CDR1 SGHNT and CDR2 YENEEA. This CDR3 comprises 14 residues.

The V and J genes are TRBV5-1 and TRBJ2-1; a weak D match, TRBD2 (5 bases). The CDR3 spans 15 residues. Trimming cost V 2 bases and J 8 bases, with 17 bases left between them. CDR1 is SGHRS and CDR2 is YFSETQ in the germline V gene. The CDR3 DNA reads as TGCGCCAGCAGCTTAGCCGGGATACCGGAGGATGAGCAGTTCTTC. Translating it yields CASSLAGIPEDEQFF.

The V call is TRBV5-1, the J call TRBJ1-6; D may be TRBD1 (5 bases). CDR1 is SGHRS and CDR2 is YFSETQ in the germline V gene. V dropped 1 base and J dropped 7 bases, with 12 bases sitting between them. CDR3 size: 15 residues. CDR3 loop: CASSLSETVNSPLHF. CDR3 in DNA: TGCGCCAGCAGCTTGTCCGAGACAGTCAATTCACCCCTCCACTTT.

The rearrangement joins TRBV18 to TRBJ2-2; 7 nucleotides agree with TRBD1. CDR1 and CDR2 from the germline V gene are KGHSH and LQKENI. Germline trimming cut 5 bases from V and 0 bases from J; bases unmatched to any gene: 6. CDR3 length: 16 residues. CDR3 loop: CASSFDRAANTGELFF. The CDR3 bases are TGTGCCAGCTCATTTGACAGGGCCGCGAACACCGGGGAGCTGTTTTTT.

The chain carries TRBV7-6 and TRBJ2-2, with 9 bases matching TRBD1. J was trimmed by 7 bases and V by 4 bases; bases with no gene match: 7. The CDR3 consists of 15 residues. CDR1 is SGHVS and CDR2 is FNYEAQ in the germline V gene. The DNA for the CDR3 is TGTGCCAGCAGCTCCCGGACAGGGGCGGGCGGGGAGCTGTTTTTT. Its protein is CASSSRTGAGGELFF.

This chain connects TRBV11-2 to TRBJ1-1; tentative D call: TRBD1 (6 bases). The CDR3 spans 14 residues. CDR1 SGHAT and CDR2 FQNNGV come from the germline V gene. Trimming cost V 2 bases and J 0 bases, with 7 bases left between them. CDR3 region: CASSLRDMNTEAFF. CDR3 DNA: TGTGCCAGCAGCTTAAGGGACATGAACACTGAAGCTTTCTTT.

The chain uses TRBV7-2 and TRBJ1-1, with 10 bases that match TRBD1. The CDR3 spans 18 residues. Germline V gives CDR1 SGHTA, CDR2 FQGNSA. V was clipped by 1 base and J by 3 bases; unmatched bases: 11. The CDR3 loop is CASSLVGPTGGIHTEAFF. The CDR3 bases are TGTGCCAGCAGCTTAGTAGGGCCGACAGGGGGCATTCACACTGAAGCTTTCTTT.